The T cell receptor (beta chain) under discussion was sequenced for a study of blood T cell repertoires in COVID-19. Background on the study: The United States, Italy and Spain were the sources of the acute and convalescent COVID-19 samples. Sample material is recorded as cDNA or gDNA derived from T cells, B-cell-depleted T cells, or PBMCs.

In the original analysis: Using reference gene primer amplification, nucleated cell counts were estimated. This table comes from immunoSEQ multiplex PCR, and its TCRdb copy is limited to in-frame clones, with some not included. V, J and clone size are those of that table, while D and trimming were read from the DNA. The sample carries about 220,000 clones, about four fifths recorded once. The CDR3 runs 14 residues. Germline V gene lookup returns CDR1 MNHNY and CDR2 SVGAGI (reference sequence). Trimming took 0 bases from V and 5 from J, leaving 11 bases between them. The TCR sequence derives from a woman older than 75 with acute or convalescent COVID-19. This chain links TRBV6-6 with TRBJ2-7; perhaps TRBD2 as D (6 bases). Material for sequencing was peripheral blood. DNA of the CDR3: TGTGCCAGCAGTTACTCGATTACTAGCAACGAGCAGTACTTC. Its protein is CASSYSITSNEQYF.